One sample yielded the 19 T cell receptor beta chains listed below, sequenced in a study of shared clonotypes between healthy human individuals. TCRdb's table, derived via immunoSEQ multiplex PCR, lists solely in-frame clones and lacks some. Altogether about half a million clones are present, approximately 80% being singletons, with the ten largest covering around 13%. What was sequenced was PBMCs. The origin of the receptors is a woman in her forties in good health. Some clones in this sample may be carry-over from other donors' samples.

This clone was seen a single time. The chain couples TRBV6-5 to TRBJ2-3; D is unclear. CDR3 length: 12 amino acids. Trimming took 5 bases from V and 0 from J, leaving 3 bases between them. Germline CDR1 reads MNHEY; CDR2 reads SVGAGI. The CDR3 spells CASSPSTDTQYF. The CDR3 DNA follows: TGTGCCAGCAGTCCTAGCACAGATACGCAGTATTTT.

V gene TRBV18 combines with J gene TRBJ2-1; D might be TRBD2 (6 bases). Trimming cost V 2 bases and J 4 bases, with 12 bases left between them. Germline values: CDR1 KGHSH, CDR2 LQKENI. The CDR3 consists of 15 residues. The CDR3 DNA is TGTGCCAGCTCACCAAGAGGGAGGAAGTACAATGAGCAGTTCTTC. Encoded protein: CASSPRGRKYNEQFF.

With respect to this clone: The sample holds other DNA sequences that translate to the same CDR3. This chain links TRBV20-1 with TRBJ2-7; D is ambiguous. The V gene lost 5 bases and the J gene lost 3 bases, with 8 bases spanning the gap. The CDR3 is 11 residues long. Germline loops: CDR1 DFQATT, CDR2 SNEGSKA (reference sequence). This CDR3 is CSAVDDYEQYF. CDR3 DNA: TGCAGTGCTGTGGACGACTACGAGCAGTACTTC.

Note on this clone: This likely reflects a read error, since a far larger clone is one base away. Additional DNA sequences in this sample encode the identical CDR3. This sequence joins TRBV15 and TRBJ2-5; D is undetermined. This CDR3 is 12 amino acids long. From germline, CDR1 is LNHNV and CDR2 YYDKDF (reference sequence). V lost 2 bases and J 4 bases, leaving 5 bases between the germline ends. The CDR3 sequence is CATSRLLETQYF. In DNA, the CDR3 is TGTGCCACCAGCAGATTACTAGAGACCCAGTACTTC.

The sample holds a few counts of this clone. The chain has TRBV7-2 and TRBJ2-3, with 15 bases aligning to TRBD2. Germline values: CDR1 SGHTA, CDR2 FQGNSA. V lost 5 bases, J lost 0 bases, and 9 bases stayed unmatched. CDR3 length: 19 residues. CDR3 amino acids: CASSAPGTSGRLSTDTQYF. The CDR3 DNA follows: TGTGCCAGCAGCGCCCCCGGGACTAGCGGGAGGCTAAGCACAGATACGCAGTATTTT.

The chain uses TRBV5-8 and TRBJ2-7, with 8 bases identical to TRBD1. Germline V gives CDR1 SGHTS, CDR2 YDEGEE. The trim removed 2 bases at V and 5 bases at J, leaving 9 bases unmatched. The CDR3 extends over 15 amino acids. As DNA, the CDR3 is TGTGCCAGCAGCTTAGGACAGGGATATATCAACGAGCAGTACTTC. This encodes CASSLGQGYINEQYF. Looking up the rest from reference TRBV5-8 and TRBJ2-7 gives the full variable domain: EAGVTQSPTHLIKTRGQQATLRCSPISGHTSVYWYQQALGLGLQFLLWYDEGEERNRGNFPPRFSGRQFPNYSSELNVNALELEDSALYLCASSLGQGYINEQYFGPGTRLTVT.

A single count supports this clone. A far larger clone is just one base off, so this is likely a read error. This chain's CDR3 is CANSFRAGGYEQYF. The CDR3 DNA reads TGCGCCAACAGCTTTCGAGCGGGAGGGTACGAGCAGTACTTC. The chain recombines TRBV5-1 with TRBJ2-7, with 10 nucleotides matching TRBD2. Germline lookup yields CDR1 SGHRS and CDR2 YFSETQ. The CDR3 contains 14 residues.

This clone occurred a few times. The chain employs TRBV5-1 and TRBJ2-2; D might be TRBD1 or TRBD2, each matching 5 bases. Trimming removed 3 bases at V and 1 base at J, with 13 bases between. Germline V gives CDR1 SGHRS, CDR2 YFSETQ. There are 16 residues in the CDR3. This CDR3 is CASSSPGPGNTGELFF. The DNA of the CDR3 is TGCGCCAGCAGCTCCCCGGGACCCGGGAACACCGGGGAGCTGTTTTTT.

The chain employs TRBV20-1 and TRBJ2-4; either TRBD1 or TRBD2 may supply D (5 bases each). The V and J ends lost 6 bases and 5 bases respectively, with 5 bases between them. Germline CDR1 reads DFQATT; CDR2 reads SNEGSKA (reference sequence). This CDR3 has 10 residues. CDR3 in DNA: TGCAGTGCGGGACAAAACATTCAGTACTTC. Translation gives CSAGQNIQYF.

The gene calls are TRBV27 and TRBJ2-3; 10 positions agree with TRBD2. The germline V gene has CDR1 MNHEY and CDR2 SMNVEV (reference sequence). Unmatched junction bases numbered 6, after V lost 10 bases and J lost 5 bases. The CDR3 has 13 residues. CDR3 in amino acids: CATKREGLDTQYF. The CDR3 coding sequence is TGTGCCACCAAGCGGGAGGGCCTAGATACGCAGTATTTT.

This chain uses TRBV7-9 with TRBJ2-5; D remains ambiguous. Deletions cut 1 base from V and 1 base from J, with 7 bases between. CDR3 length equals 14 residues. Looked up from germline, CDR1 is SEHNR and CDR2 is FQNEAQ (reference sequence). CDR3 nucleotides: TGTGCCAGCAGCTTAGAGTCAGCCCAAGAGACCCAGTACTTC. The encoded protein is CASSLESAQETQYF.

There are a few counts of this clone. This chain connects TRBV1 to TRBJ1-5. TRBV1 is designated a pseudogene. This CDR3 has 19 residues. The CDR3 loop reads CTSSQDPGLPVSSNQPQHF. In nucleotides, the CDR3 is TGCACCAGCAGCCAAGATCCGGGACTCCCAGTCTCTAGCAATCAGCCCCAGCATTTT.

Regarding this clone: The sample holds other DNA sequences that translate to the same CDR3. The rearrangement joins TRBV28 to TRBJ1-3; D is unclear. Germline CDR1 reads MDHEN; CDR2 reads SYDVKM. This CDR3 contains 12 residues. Trimming removed 1 base from V and 8 bases from J, with 6 bases in between. The CDR3 protein is CASSLLRDTIYF. The DNA for the CDR3 is TGTGCCAGCAGTTTATTGAGGGACACCATATATTTT. Using reference TRBV28 and TRBJ1-3 for the parts outside the CDR3, the full variable domain is DVKVTQSSRYLVKRTGEKVFLECVQDMDHENMFWYRQDPGLGLRLIYFSYDVKMKEKGDIPEGYSVSREKKERFSLILESASTNQTSMYLCASSLLRDTIYFGEGSWLTVV.

The DNA for the CDR3 is TGTGCCAGCAGTGAAGGGACTAGCGGGACCTACAATGAGCAGTTCTTC. Translated: CASSEGTSGTYNEQFF. V usage is TRBV2 and J usage is TRBJ2-1; 12 nucleotides line up with TRBD2. The V segment lost 1 base and the J segment 2 bases; nucleotides outside the gene matches: 0. Germline V gene lookup returns CDR1 SNHLY and CDR2 FYNNEI. The CDR3 runs to 16 residues.

This clone was observed many times. The chain is built from TRBV28 and TRBJ2-2; possible D gene TRBD1, 5 bases. The germline gives CDR1 MDHEN, CDR2 SYDVKM. The V and J ends lost 4 bases and 1 base respectively, with 25 bases between them. The CDR3 spans 20 residues. CDR3 amino acids: CASSSGFKGWLLMNTGELFF. CDR3 in DNA: TGTGCCAGCAGTTCCGGGTTTAAGGGGTGGCTATTGATGAACACCGGGGAGCTGTTTTTT.

The chain uses TRBV7-9 and TRBJ2-1; 10 bases fit TRBD1. The CDR3 extends over 14 amino acids. Trimming removed 5 bases from V and 4 bases from J; junction bases left unmatched: 2. Germline values: CDR1 SEHNR, CDR2 FQNEAQ (reference sequence). CDR3 region: CASSAGQGYNEQFF. CDR3 DNA: TGTGCCAGCAGCGCGGGACAGGGGTACAATGAGCAGTTCTTC.

The V gene is TRBV28, the J gene TRBJ2-7; 9 bases agree with TRBD1. The CDR3 length is 15 residues. Looked up from germline, CDR1 is MDHEN and CDR2 is SYDVKM. The V segment lost 7 bases and the J segment 3 bases; nucleotides outside the gene matches: 10. This CDR3 reads CASTPTGTGIYEQYF. In nucleotides, the CDR3 is TGTGCCAGCACCCCAACCGGGACAGGGATCTACGAGCAGTACTTC.

V and J are TRBV20-1 and TRBJ1-2, with D uncertain. Germline CDR1 and CDR2: DFQATT and SNEGSKA (reference sequence). The CDR3 has 11 amino acids. CDR3 DNA: TGCCTAGCTGGGGTTGGGGATGGCTACACCTTC. This gives the protein CLAGVGDGYTF.

V is TRBV9 and J is TRBJ2-3, with TRBD1 matching 10 bases. This CDR3 is 16 amino acids long. V lost 3 bases and J lost 1; bases outside the gene matches: 5. Germline V gives CDR1 SGDLS, CDR2 YYNGEE. In DNA, the CDR3 is TGTGCCAGCAGCGCGACCGGGACAGGGGGCACAGATACGCAGTATTTT. Protein product: CASSATGTGGTDTQYF.